Following are 9 T cell receptor beta chains from one sample sequenced in a study of T cells in localized non-small cell lung cancer. Clones were read by immunoSEQ multiplex PCR, and TCRdb kept only the in-frame ones, dropping some. The table records approximately 1,500 clones, about 36% of them present only once. Sequencing was performed on lung tumor tissue, taken before any cancer treatment. These receptor sequences come from a female donor over 55 with stage II lung adenocarcinoma.

The chain has TRBV6-8 and TRBJ2-7, with 7 bases fitting TRBD1. After removal of 10 bases from V and 6 bases from J, the junction contained 15 bases not matched to a gene. The CDR3 consists of 14 residues. CDR1 is MNHGY and CDR2 is SAAAGT in the germline V gene. CDR3 sequence reads: CAITPQQGPSEQYF. For the CDR3, the DNA is TGTGCCATCACCCCGCAACAGGGGCCCAGCGAGCAGTACTTC.

This clone turned up a few times. The chain is built from TRBV5-1 and TRBJ2-1; a possible D gene is TRBD1 (5 bases). Germline lookup yields CDR1 SGHRS and CDR2 YFSETQ. The length of the CDR3 is 14 residues. Trimming removed 4 bases at V and 8 bases at J, with 16 bases between. Here the CDR3 reads CASSQEKIGDEQFF. DNA for the CDR3: TGCGCCAGCAGCCAAGAGAAGATAGGGGATGAGCAGTTCTTC.

The chain combines TRBV19 with TRBJ2-7; TRBD1 aligns across 8 bases. V lost 3 bases to trimming and J lost 1 base; unmatched junction nucleotides: 5. Germline assignment: CDR1 LNHDA and CDR2 SQIVND (reference sequence). The CDR3 sequence is 15 residues long. The CDR3 protein is CASSIGQGQSYEQYF. The CDR3 DNA reads as TGTGCCAGTAGTATCGGACAGGGTCAATCCTACGAGCAGTACTTC.

The chain has TRBV6-8 and TRBJ2-1, with TRBD2 identical over 12 bases. The CDR3 has 14 amino acids. The germline V gene encodes CDR1 MNHGY and CDR2 SAAAGT. The V segment lost 10 bases and the J segment 9 bases; nucleotides outside the gene matches: 10. CDR3 nucleotides: TGTGCCACCTCCCCGAAACTAGCGGGGGGTGAGCAGTTCTTC. Translating gives CATSPKLAGGEQFF.

This clone turned up a few times. V usage is TRBV18 and J usage is TRBJ2-3; D may be TRBD1 or TRBD2 (5 bases each). This CDR3 has 15 residues. The ends were cut back, 3 bases at V and 6 bases at J, with 16 bases in the middle. Per germline, CDR1 KGHSH and CDR2 LQKENI. In DNA form, the CDR3 reads TGTGCCAGCTCACCGAGGCAGGGAGTTATTGATACGCAGTATTTT. Its protein is CASSPRQGVIDTQYF.

This chain joins TRBV30 and TRBJ2-7; the match to TRBD1 covers 7 bases. Germline CDR1 GTSNPN, CDR2 SVGIG (reference sequence). The CDR3 runs 12 residues. With V trimmed by 4 bases and J by 3 bases, 3 bases remained unmatched. CDR3 residues: CAWKTGYYEQYF. The CDR3 DNA reads TGTGCCTGGAAGACAGGGTACTACGAGCAGTACTTC. Full variable domain (rest looked up from reference TRBV30 and TRBJ2-7): SQTIHQWPATLVQPVGSPLSLECTVEGTSNPNLYWYRQAAGRGLQLLFYSVGIGQISSEVPQNLSASRPQDRQFILSSKKLLLSDSGFYLCAWKTGYYEQYFGPGTRLTVT.

The rearrangement uses TRBV30 and TRBJ1-6; a weak D match, TRBD1 (5 bases). CDR3 size: 12 residues. The germline CDR1 and CDR2 sequences are GTSNPN and SVGIG (reference sequence). Trimming took 2 bases from V and 10 from J, leaving 9 bases between them. The CDR3 protein is CAWSLRGSPLHF. Written as DNA, the CDR3 is TGTGCCTGGAGTCTAAGGGGATCACCCCTCCACTTT. The full variable domain, with the rest looked up from reference TRBV30 and TRBJ1-6, is SQTIHQWPATLVQPVGSPLSLECTVEGTSNPNLYWYRQAAGRGLQLLFYSVGIGQISSEVPQNLSASRPQDRQFILSSKKLLLSDSGFYLCAWSLRGSPLHFGNGTRLTVT.

The chain carries TRBV28 and TRBJ1-5; 7 nucleotides line up with TRBD1. Looked up from germline, CDR1 is MDHEN and CDR2 is SYDVKM. The CDR3 totals 16 residues. V lost 3 bases, J lost 4 bases, and 9 bases stayed unmatched. CDR3: CASSFATGRPNQPQHF. CDR3 coding DNA: TGTGCCAGCAGTTTCGCGACAGGGCGACCAAATCAGCCCCAGCATTTT.

This clone rates as large. V usage is TRBV19 and J usage is TRBJ2-5; D gene ambiguous. The V gene's germline CDR1 is LNHDA and CDR2 SQIVND (reference sequence). CDR3 length: 12 residues. Trimming removed 1 base at V and 4 bases at J, with 4 bases between. The CDR3 nucleotides read TGTGCCAGTAGTATAGCCGGAGAGACCCAGTACTTC. Amino acid sequence: CASSIAGETQYF.